The sequence of this T cell receptor beta chain was determined in a study of cytomegalovirus exposure and HLA in healthy donors. Findings of the study overall: Within the data, a cluster of highly shared sequence variants was likely a sequencing artifact. Roughly uniform sequencing depth across donors was assumed, possibly incorrectly. As a later analysis showed, several of the most significant clusters appeared to be linked to common viral pathogens.

Of note for this clone: The antigen is unknown.

Primers included in the PCR were 60 Vbeta and 13 Jbeta primers. As processed by the authors: Per a later analysis, the number of unique TCR beta chains was about 80 million, of which 8.5 million to 11 million were shared. Clones were read by immunoSEQ multiplex PCR, and TCRdb kept only the in-frame ones, dropping some. V and J calls and clone size come straight from that table; D and trimming were deduced from the DNA. The sample has approximately 150,000 clones, approximately 80% seen once. Sequenced input: PBMCs. This sequence was found in a man aged 50-59 years in good health and CMV-seropositive.

This chain's CDR3 is CASSLASGRGYEQYF. CDR3 nucleotide sequence: TGTGCCAGCAGCTTAGCTAGCGGGAGGGGGTACGAGCAGTACTTC. This chain connects TRBV13 to TRBJ2-7, with 12 bases that match TRBD2. The CDR3 totals 15 residues. V shed 1 base, J shed 4 bases, and the junction held 2 bases outside the gene matches. Germline V gives CDR1 PRHDT, CDR2 FYEKMQ (reference sequence).